The 5 T cell receptor beta chains reported below all come from one sample, sequenced in a study of T cells after somatic rescue of genetic block. The protocol was immunoSEQ multiplex PCR, while the TCRdb copy is restricted to in-frame clones and leaves out a portion. The repertoire holds roughly 58,000 clones, 90% to 97% seen once, with around 0.078% in the top ten. Sequences were obtained from peripheral blood mononuclear cells (PBMCs). These receptors all come from a child less than two years old.

This clone has only one observation. The chain is built from TRBV30 and TRBJ1-2; D is ambiguous. V was pared by 5 bases and J by 3 bases, with 19 bases between. The germline V gene has CDR1 GTSNPN and CDR2 SVGIG (reference sequence). The CDR3 totals 15 residues. The DNA for the CDR3 is TGTGCCTGGCAGACTAGCGGGAGGGCCGACTATGGCTACACCTTC. Translation: CAWQTSGRADYGYTF.

The J gene is TRBJ2-4, the V gene TRBV9; no firm D call. Germline V lookup: CDR1 SGDLS, CDR2 YYNGEE. CDR3 length: 14 residues. V was pared by 0 bases and J by 1 base, with 5 bases between. The DNA of the CDR3 is TGTGCCAGCAGCGTAGGCAGGGCCAAAAACATTCAGTACTTC. This sequence encodes CASSVGRAKNIQYF. The entire variable domain, with the rest obtained from reference TRBV9 and TRBJ2-4, is as follows: DSGVTQTPKHLITATGQRVTLRCSPRSGDLSVYWYQQSLDQGLQFLIQYYNGEERAKGNILERFSAQQFPDLHSELNLSSLELGDSALYFCASSVGRAKNIQYFGAGTRLSVL.

For the CDR3, the DNA is TGTGCCAGCAGGAGATCTAGCGAAAAACTGTTTTTT. Protein: CASRRSSEKLFF. The J gene is TRBJ1-4, the V gene TRBV25-1; D is ambiguous. With 6 bases removed from V and 8 bases from J, the gap between germline ends came to 10 bases. From germline, CDR1 is MGHDK and CDR2 SYGVNS. CDR3 length: 12 residues.

The chain links TRBV28 to TRBJ1-2; 8 bases are a match to TRBD1. Looked up from germline, CDR1 is MDHEN and CDR2 is SYDVKM. Trimming took 4 bases from V and 0 from J; bases not matched to a gene: 1. The length of the CDR3 is 14 residues. Written as DNA, the CDR3 is TGTGCCAGCAGTTGGACAGGGTCTAACTATGGCTACACCTTC. This codes for CASSWTGSNYGYTF.

The rearrangement links TRBV10-3 to TRBJ1-1; possibly TRBD1 for D (5 bases). This CDR3 region has 12 residues. Germline V gives CDR1 ENHRY, CDR2 SYGVKD. The V end was cut by 4 bases, the J end by 11 bases, with 14 bases between. CDR3 loop: CAISAGPREAFF. The CDR3 coding sequence is TGTGCCATCAGTGCGGGACCTAGGGAGGCTTTCTTT.